This T cell receptor (beta chain) was identified in a study of molecular identifiers for immune sequencing clone quantification. Via MiXCR, TCRdb re-called the PCR reads, giving one row per CDR3 protein. The table lists approximately 680,000 distinct CDR3 sequences, about 25% of them singletons, with 0.78% in the top ten. CD8+CD4-CCR7+CD45RA+ sorting gave the naive CD8 T cells. The sample holds many counts of this clonotype. The trim removed 0 bases at V and 0 bases at J, leaving 12 bases unmatched. Germline lookup yields CDR1 SGHTA and CDR2 FQGNSA. The length of the CDR3 is 19 residues. The sequence derives from a human donor in good health. Some libraries in this study had Jurkat cell RNA spiked in. The chain couples TRBV7-2 to TRBJ2-7, with 9 bases lining up with TRBD2. Source material: naive CD8+ T cells from blood, with Jurkat cell RNA spiked in. Described subset: FACS-sorted CD8+CD4-CCR7+CD45RA+ naive T cells. The CDR3 is CASSLAREGRLRSSYEQYF. The CDR3, as DNA: TGTGCCAGCAGCTTAGCGCGGGAGGGCCGGTTACGTAGCTCCTACGAGCAGTACTTC.